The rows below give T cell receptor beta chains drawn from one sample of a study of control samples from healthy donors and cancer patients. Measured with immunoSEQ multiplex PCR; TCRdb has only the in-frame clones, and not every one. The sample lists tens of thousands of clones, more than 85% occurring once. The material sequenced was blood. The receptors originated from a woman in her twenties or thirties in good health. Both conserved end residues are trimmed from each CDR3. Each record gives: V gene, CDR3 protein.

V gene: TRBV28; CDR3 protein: ASSLNSGVRRRTDTQY
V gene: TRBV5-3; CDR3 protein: ASRRWRAF
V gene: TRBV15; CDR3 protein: ATSRDGGRLPEAF
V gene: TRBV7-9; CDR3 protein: ASSLGDSYSNQPQH
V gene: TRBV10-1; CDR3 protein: ASSESHWTGYYGYT
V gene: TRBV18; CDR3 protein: ASSPQFGTGGNYYGYT
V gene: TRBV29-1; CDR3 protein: SVEGQSRNEQF
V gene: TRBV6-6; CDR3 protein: ASRAEDTNNSPLH
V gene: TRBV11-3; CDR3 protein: ASSLVWTAQETQY
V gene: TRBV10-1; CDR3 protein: ASSESRNIEQF
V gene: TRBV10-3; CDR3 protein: AISESGSDRNSGNTIY
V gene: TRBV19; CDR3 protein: ASSGVGQGSKDYEQY
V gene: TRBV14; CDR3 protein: ASSQESAGVYEQY
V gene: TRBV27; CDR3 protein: ATTPWRGGNTGELF
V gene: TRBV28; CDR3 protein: ASSFSGKDSNQPQH
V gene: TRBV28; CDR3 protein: ASSFLDREGQPQH
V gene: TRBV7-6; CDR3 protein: ASSPMGGAEQF
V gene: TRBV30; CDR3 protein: ARSLGGSGSSGANVLT
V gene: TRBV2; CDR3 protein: ASSPSGSFYEQY
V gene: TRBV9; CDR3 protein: ASSAWDSGSSPLH
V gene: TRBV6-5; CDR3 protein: ASTRKGFTGELF
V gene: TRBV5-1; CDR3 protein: ASSLDRPISGSPLH
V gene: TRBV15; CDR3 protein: ATSLDRGFYEQY
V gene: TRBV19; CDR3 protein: ASSSGGGNQPQH
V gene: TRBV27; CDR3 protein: ASSPRGFRNQPQH
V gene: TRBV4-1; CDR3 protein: ASSHPSGGGSSYEQY
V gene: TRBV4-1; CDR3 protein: ASSQDRDSRNEKLF
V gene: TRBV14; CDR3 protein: ASSQGWDRADEAF
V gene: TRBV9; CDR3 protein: ASSVASGGAGELF
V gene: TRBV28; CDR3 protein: ASSLRGANEKLF
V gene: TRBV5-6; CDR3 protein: ASSLALQGAEAF
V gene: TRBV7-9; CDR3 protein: ASSPRQGNEKLF
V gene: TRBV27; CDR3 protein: ASSIGQSSYEQY
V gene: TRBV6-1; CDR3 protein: ASSERLNRGSYNSPLH
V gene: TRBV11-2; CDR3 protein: ASSSPSWRTEAF
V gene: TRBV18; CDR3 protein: ASSRATNEKLF
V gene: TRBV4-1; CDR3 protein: ASSQESGQGAGEQF
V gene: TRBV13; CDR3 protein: ASSLGDRFTDTQY
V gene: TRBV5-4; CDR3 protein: ASSRGGITEAF
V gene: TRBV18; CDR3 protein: ASSLDRGDYGYT
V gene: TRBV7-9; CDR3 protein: ASSPRAGQVGELF